This T cell receptor beta chain was recovered during a study of Tregs in tolerant kidney transplant recipients. Findings of the study overall: Few patients were studied, so findings need validation in larger groups. For some patients, primers changed over time, blocking nucleotide-level comparison. Activated donor B cell expansion appeared to reveal the most relevant donor-specific TCRbeta repertoire.

Mixed chimerism was transient after nonmyeloablative marrow transplants from related graft donors. Thawed PBMCs were FACS-sorted into unstimulated CD4+CD25+CD127- regulatory T cells, CD4+CD25- non-regulatory cells, CD4 and CD8 cells. The germline gives CDR1 ENHRY, CDR2 SYGVKD. With 6 bases clipped from V and 2 bases from J, the junction kept 3 bases outside the gene matches. CDR3 length equals 15 residues. The method was immunoSEQ multiplex PCR; TCRdb's version includes in-frame clones alone and lacks a portion of them. In all, the sample yields approximately 6,400 clones. Concerning this clone: Its antigen is unknown. The read gets to within 3 residues of the CDR3 end, and the germline J gene fills in the rest.

The input for sequencing was CD8+ T cells from blood (PBMCs), taken 12 months after the transplant. The V call is TRBV10-3, the J call TRBJ2-1; 11 bases match TRBD2. This clonotype originated in a human patient who received a combined kidney and bone marrow transplant. Certain T cells may be donor cells from the graft. Partial CDR3 DNA: TGTGCCATCAGGATAGCGGGAGGGCCCTACAATGAG. Its protein is CAIRIAGGPYNE. The CDR3, in full, reads CAIRIAGGPYNEQFF.